The present entry profiles one T cell receptor beta chain with its context. Its antigen is currently not known. No much larger clone exists at a distance of one base, and base qualities are not known. The immunoSEQ Assay, a bias-controlled multiplex PCR, was used to amplify TCRbeta CDR3 regions from genomic DNA. On the study's bioinformatics: Nucleated cell counts per sample were estimated from amplification of reference gene primers within the assay. To quantify the absolute abundance of each unique TCRbeta CDR3 rearrangement, sequence reads were collapsed and filtered. For each sample, productive Simpson clonality was calculated as the square root of Simpson's diversity index over productive rearrangements. TCRdb carries this immuneACCESS record with in-frame sequences only. Its versions omit some clonotypes, under half of them owing to an unresolved V gene in the studies checked, with the rest unexplained. Clone size and the V and J calls come from that table; the DNA yielded D and trimming. This sample has some 19,000 clones in its table, and 85% of those were observed once. 55% to 65% of the sample rests with the top ten.

In the germline V gene, CDR1 corresponds to SGHRS and CDR2 to YFSETQ. The CDR3 covers 14 residues, taking in both the cysteine and the phenylalanine. This entry keeps only the CDR3 DNA: 42 bases, framed from base 1. Clipping removes 3 bases from V and 1 base from J, with 3 as the unmatched junction base count. Each collaborating institution followed its own protocols to collect whole blood in K2EDTA tubes. Collaborator samples were shipped for TCRbeta analysis as frozen whole blood, isolated PBMCs, or DNA extracted from either sample type. These data originate in a study of blood T cell repertoires in COVID-19 (dated by TCRdb to about 2020). Describing the broader study: Samples covering the acute and convalescent phases of COVID-19 were provided by collaborators in the United States, Italy and Spain. The prospective study material was composed of cDNA or gDNA derived from T cells, B-cell-depleted T cells, or PBMCs. Subjects who had been exposed to COVID-19, were actively infected with it, or had recovered from it provided the deeply sampled blood TCRbeta repertoires that made up the dataset. The repertoires were released in a freely available public database intended as a resource for research on the immune response to SARS-CoV-2. The samples were drawn from the first 160 participants of the ongoing ImmuneRACE study and from under 1,500 subjects provided by 6 global collaborators. Nearly every sample came with metadata listing a de-identified subject ID, COVID-19 status, age in years and sex. Where available, HLA class I and class II types were obtained from metadata supplied by the sample provider rather than from assay-based typing. What the authors observed across the whole study: The amount of clinical and demographic metadata varied by source and participant and was provided uncurated.

The sample was peripheral blood. The TCR comes from an older man with acute or convalescent COVID-19. The V and J segments used are TRBV5-1 and TRBJ1-1; 7 of the junction bases match TRBD1. In nucleotides, the sequence is TGCGCCAGCAGCTCCCGGACAGGGAACACTGAAGCTTTCTTT. Translated, this gives CASSSRTGNTEAFF.